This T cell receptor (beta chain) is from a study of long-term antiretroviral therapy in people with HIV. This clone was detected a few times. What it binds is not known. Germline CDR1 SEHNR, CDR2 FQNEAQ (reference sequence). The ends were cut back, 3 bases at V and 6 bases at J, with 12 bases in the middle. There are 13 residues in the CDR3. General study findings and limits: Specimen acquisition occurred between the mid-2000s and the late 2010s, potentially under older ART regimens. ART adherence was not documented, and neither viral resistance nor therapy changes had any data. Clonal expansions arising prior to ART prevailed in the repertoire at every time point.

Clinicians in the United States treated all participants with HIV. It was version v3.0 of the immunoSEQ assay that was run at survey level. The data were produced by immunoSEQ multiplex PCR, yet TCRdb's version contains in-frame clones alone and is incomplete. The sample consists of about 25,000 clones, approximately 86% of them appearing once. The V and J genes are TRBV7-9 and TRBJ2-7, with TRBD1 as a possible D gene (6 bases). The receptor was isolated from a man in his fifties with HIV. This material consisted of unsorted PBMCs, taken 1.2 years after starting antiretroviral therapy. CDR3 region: CASSLNGQLEQYF. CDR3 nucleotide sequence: TGTGCCAGCAGCTTGAACGGACAGCTCGAGCAGTACTTC.